The rows below give T cell receptor beta chains drawn from one sample of a study of low-dose radiotherapy and immunotherapy resistance in tumors. TCRdb re-called the reads through MiXCR, storing one row per CDR3 protein. This sample has about 39,000 distinct CDR3 sequences; roughly 30% occur once, and the top ten carry 3.5% to 4%. Here the sequenced sample was PBMCs, taken before treatment. Every receptor here comes from a male donor with gallbladder cancer. Both conserved end residues are part of each CDR3. D genes are given only for firm matches. Not all rows give a size; the values are once, few, many and, for expanded clones, a class.

CDR3 DNA: TGCAGCGTCACTACAGGGGCGAGCAATCAGCCCCAGCATTTT
CDR3 protein: CSVTTGASNQPQHF
V gene: TRBV29-1
clone size: .
D gene: TRBD1
J gene: TRBJ1-5

CDR3 DNA: .
CDR3 protein: CASQTPRDEKLFFF
V gene: TRBV7-9
clone size: .
D gene: .
J gene: TRBJ1-4

CDR3 DNA: TGTGCCAGCAGCTCCCGCACAGATACGCAGTATTTT
CDR3 protein: CASSSRTDTQYF
V gene: TRBV11-2
clone size: many
D gene: .
J gene: TRBJ2-3

CDR3 DNA: TGTGCCAGCAGCGGGGATACGTCCTACAATGAGCAGTTCTTC
CDR3 protein: CASSGDTSYNEQFF
V gene: TRBV12-3/TRBV12-4
clone size: many
D gene: .
J gene: TRBJ2-1

CDR3 DNA: TGTGCCTCCCGGGGCTTAAGCTCCTACAATGAGCAGTTCTTC
CDR3 protein: CASRGLSSYNEQFF
V gene: TRBV6-2/TRBV6-3
clone size: .
D gene: .
J gene: TRBJ2-1

CDR3 DNA: TGTGCCAGCAGCTTGGATGGGGGCGAAGTGTACAATGAGCAGTTCTTC
CDR3 protein: CASSLDGGEVYNEQFF
V gene: TRBV5-6
clone size: .
D gene: .
J gene: TRBJ2-1

CDR3 DNA: TGTGCCAGCAGCAAGAGCCGCAGACTCTCTGGGGCCAACGTCCTGACTTTC
CDR3 protein: CASSKSRRLSGANVLTF
V gene: TRBV3-1
clone size: few
D gene: .
J gene: TRBJ2-6

CDR3 DNA: TGTGCCAGCAGCGTAGATAGGACCCAGTACTTC
CDR3 protein: CASSVDRTQYF
V gene: TRBV9
clone size: many
D gene: .
J gene: TRBJ2-5

CDR3 DNA: TGCGCCAGCAGCTTGGAGTCCCTAGCGGGAGCCTACGAGCAGTACTTC
CDR3 protein: CASSLESLAGAYEQYF
V gene: TRBV5-1
clone size: many
D gene: TRBD2
J gene: TRBJ2-7

CDR3 DNA: TGTGCCAGCAGTGACACCGAGGTGGCGGGGGAACTGTTTTTT
CDR3 protein: CASSDTEVAGELFF
V gene: TRBV6-4
clone size: .
D gene: .
J gene: TRBJ1-4

CDR3 DNA: TGCAGCGTTGAGGGGACAGGGGGACGGGCCTACGAGCAGTACTTC
CDR3 protein: CSVEGTGGRAYEQYF
V gene: TRBV29-1
clone size: .
D gene: TRBD1
J gene: TRBJ2-7